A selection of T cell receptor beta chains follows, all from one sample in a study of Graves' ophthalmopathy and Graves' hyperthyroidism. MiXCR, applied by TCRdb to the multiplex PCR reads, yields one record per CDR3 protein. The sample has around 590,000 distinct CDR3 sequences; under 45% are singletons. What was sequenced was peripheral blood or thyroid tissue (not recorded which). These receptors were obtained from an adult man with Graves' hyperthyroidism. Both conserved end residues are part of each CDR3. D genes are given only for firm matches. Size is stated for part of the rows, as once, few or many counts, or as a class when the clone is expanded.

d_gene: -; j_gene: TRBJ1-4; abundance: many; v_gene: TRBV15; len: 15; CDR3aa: CATSRDQGSNEKLFF; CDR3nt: TGTGCCACCAGCAGAGACCAGGGGTCTAATGAAAAACTGTTTTTT
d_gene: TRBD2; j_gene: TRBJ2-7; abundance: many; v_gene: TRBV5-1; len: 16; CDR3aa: CASSLGLAGSGDEQYF; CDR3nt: TGCGCCAGCAGCTTGGGGCTAGCGGGGAGCGGGGACGAGCAGTACTTC
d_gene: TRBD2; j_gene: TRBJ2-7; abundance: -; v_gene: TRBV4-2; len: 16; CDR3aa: CASSQVGGAGSYEQYF; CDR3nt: TGTGCCAGCAGCCAAGTCGGGGGGGCCGGGTCCTACGAGCAGTACTTC
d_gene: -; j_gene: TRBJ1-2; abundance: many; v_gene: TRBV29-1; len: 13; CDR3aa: CSVELNRVDGYTF; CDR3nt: TGCAGCGTTGAACTCAACAGGGTGGATGGCTACACCTTC
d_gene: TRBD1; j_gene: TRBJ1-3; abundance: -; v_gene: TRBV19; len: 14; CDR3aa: CASSGQGAGNTIYF; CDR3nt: TGTGCCAGCAGTGGACAGGGCGCCGGAAACACCATATATTTT
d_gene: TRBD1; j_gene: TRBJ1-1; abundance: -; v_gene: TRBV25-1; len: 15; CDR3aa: CASSSRQGGITEAFF; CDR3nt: TGTGCCAGCAGTAGCCGACAGGGGGGAATCACTGAAGCTTTCTTT
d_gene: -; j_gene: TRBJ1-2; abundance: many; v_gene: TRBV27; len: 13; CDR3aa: CASSEARTYGYTF; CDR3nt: TGTGCCAGCAGTGAAGCGCGAACCTATGGCTACACCTTC
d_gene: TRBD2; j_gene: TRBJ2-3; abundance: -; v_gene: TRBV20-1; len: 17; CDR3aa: CSASGLAGATTTDTQYF; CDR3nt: TGCAGTGCTAGCGGTCTAGCGGGGGCCACTACCACAGATACGCAGTATTTT
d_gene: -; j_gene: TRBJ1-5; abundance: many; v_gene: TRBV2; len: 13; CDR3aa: CASSEGRYQPQHF; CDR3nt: TGTGCCAGCAGTGAGGGCAGATATCAGCCCCAGCATTTT
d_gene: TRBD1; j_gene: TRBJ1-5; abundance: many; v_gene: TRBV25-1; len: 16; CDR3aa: CASSSITGTEDQPQHF; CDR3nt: TGTGCCAGCAGTTCAATCACCGGGACAGAGGATCAGCCCCAGCATTTT
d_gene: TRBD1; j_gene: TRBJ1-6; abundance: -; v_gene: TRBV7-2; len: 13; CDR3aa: CASSTQGQSPLHF; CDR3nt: TGTGCCAGCAGCACACAGGGGCAATCACCCCTCCACTTT
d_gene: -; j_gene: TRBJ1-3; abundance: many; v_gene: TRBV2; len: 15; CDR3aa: CASSYPTHPGNTIYF; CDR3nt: TGTGCCAGCAGTTACCCGACACACCCGGGAAACACCATATATTTT
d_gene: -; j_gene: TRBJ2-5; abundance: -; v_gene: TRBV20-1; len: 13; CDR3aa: CSARVARGETQYF; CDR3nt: TGCAGTGCTAGAGTTGCCAGGGGAGAGACCCAGTACTTC
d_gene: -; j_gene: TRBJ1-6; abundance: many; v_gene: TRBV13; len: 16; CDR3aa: CASSPIRKGIVSPLHF; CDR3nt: TGTGCCAGCAGCCCTATCAGGAAGGGAATCGTCTCACCCCTCCACTTT
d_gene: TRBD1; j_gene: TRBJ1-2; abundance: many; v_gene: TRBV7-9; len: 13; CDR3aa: CASSYQGAYGYTF; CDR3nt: TGTGCCAGCAGTTATCAGGGGGCATACGGCTACACCTTC
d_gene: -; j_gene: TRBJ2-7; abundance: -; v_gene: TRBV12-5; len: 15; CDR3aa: CASGLFAGPSYEQYF; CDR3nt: TGTGCTAGTGGTTTGTTCGCAGGGCCCTCCTACGAGCAGTACTTC
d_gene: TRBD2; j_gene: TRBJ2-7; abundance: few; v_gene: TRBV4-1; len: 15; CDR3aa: CASSPLSGRASEQYF; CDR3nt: TGCGCCAGCAGCCCTCTGAGCGGGAGGGCCTCCGAGCAGTACTTC
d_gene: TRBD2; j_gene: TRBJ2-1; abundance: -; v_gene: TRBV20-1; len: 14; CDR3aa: CSARQGLSRNEQFF; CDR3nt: TGCAGTGCTAGGCAGGGACTATCACGCAATGAGCAGTTCTTC
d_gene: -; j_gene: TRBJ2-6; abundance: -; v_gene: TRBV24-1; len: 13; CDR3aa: CATRSPGANVLTF; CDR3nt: TGTGCCACCAGGTCCCCGGGGGCCAACGTCCTGACTTTC
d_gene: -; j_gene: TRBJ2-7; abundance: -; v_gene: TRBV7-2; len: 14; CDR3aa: CASSFAGTSYEQYF; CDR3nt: TGTGCCAGTAGTTTCGCCGGGACCTCCTACGAGCAGTACTTC
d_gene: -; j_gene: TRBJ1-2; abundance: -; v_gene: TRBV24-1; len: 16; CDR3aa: CATSARDGRTNYGYTF; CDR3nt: TGTGCCACCAGTGCCCGAGACGGCAGGACTAACTATGGCTACACCTTC
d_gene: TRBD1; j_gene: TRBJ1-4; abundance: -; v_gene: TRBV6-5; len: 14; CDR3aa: CASSEDRGPEKLFF; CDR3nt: TGTGCCAGCAGTGAGGACAGGGGCCCTGAAAAACTGTTTTTT
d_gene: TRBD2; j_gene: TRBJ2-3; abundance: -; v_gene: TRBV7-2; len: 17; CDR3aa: CASSLDLAGGPADTQYF; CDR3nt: TGTGCCAGCAGCTTAGATCTAGCGGGAGGGCCTGCAGATACGCAGTATTTT
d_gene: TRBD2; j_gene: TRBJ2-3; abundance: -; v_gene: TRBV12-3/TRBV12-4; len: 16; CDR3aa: CASSFLAGVFTDTQYF; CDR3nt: TGTGCCAGCAGTTTCCTAGCGGGAGTGTTTACAGATACGCAGTATTTT
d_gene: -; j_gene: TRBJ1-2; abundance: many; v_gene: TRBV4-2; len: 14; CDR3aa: CASTLWAGPYGYTF; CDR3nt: TGTGCCAGCACCCTATGGGCCGGCCCATATGGCTACACCTTC
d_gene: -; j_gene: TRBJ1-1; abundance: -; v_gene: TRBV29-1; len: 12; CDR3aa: CSVVPGVTEAFF; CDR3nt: TGCAGCGTTGTCCCGGGGGTAACTGAAGCTTTCTTT
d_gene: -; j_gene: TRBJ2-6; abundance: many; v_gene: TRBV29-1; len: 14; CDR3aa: CSVERGSGANVLTF; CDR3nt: TGCAGCGTTGAAAGAGGCTCTGGGGCCAACGTCCTGACTTTC
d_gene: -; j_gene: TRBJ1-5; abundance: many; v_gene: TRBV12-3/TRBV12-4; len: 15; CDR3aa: CASSLEGLDNQPQHF; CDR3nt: TGTGCCAGCAGCTTGGAAGGACTGGACAATCAGCCCCAGCATTTT
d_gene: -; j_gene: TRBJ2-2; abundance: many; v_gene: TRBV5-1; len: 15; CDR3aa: CASSLDSYNTGELFF; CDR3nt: TGCGCCAGCAGCTTAGACAGCTACAACACCGGGGAGCTGTTTTTT
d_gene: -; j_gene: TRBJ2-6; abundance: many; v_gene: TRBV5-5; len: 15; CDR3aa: CASSLGDTGANVLTF; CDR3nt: TGTGCCAGCAGCTTGGGGGATACAGGGGCCAACGTCCTGACTTTC
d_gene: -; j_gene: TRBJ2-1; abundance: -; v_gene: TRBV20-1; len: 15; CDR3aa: CSARGDGGDYNEQFF; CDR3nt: TGCAGTGCTAGAGGGGACGGAGGAGACTACAATGAGCAGTTCTTC
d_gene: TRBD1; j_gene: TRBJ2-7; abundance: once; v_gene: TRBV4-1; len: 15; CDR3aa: CASSQGGQGTYEQYF; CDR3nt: TGCGCCAGCAGCCAAGGGGGACAGGGAACCTACGAGCAGTACTTC
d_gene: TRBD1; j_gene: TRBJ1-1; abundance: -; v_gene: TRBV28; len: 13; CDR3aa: CASTSTGFPEAFF; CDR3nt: TGTGCCAGCACCTCGACAGGGTTCCCTGAAGCTTTCTTT
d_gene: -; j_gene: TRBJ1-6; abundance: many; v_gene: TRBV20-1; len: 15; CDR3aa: CSARGQTSGDSPLHF; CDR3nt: TGCAGTGCTAGAGGTCAGACATCCGGTGACTCACCCCTCCACTTT
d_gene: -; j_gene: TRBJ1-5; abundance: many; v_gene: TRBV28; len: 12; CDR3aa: CASGSGNQPQHF; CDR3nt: TGTGCCAGCGGTTCAGGGAATCAGCCCCAGCATTTT
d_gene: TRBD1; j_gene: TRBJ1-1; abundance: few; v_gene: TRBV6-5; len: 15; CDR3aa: CASRTLTGLNTEAFF; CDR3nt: TGTGCCAGCAGGACTTTGACAGGGCTCAACACTGAAGCTTTCTTT
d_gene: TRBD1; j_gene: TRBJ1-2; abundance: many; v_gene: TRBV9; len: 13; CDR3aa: CASSPRQGKAYTF; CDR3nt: TGTGCCAGCAGCCCACGACAGGGGAAGGCTTACACCTTC
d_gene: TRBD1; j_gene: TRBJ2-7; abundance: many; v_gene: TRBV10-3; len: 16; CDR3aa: CAISAKGQGYTYEQYF; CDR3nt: TGTGCCATCAGTGCTAAAGGACAGGGGTATACCTACGAGCAGTACTTC
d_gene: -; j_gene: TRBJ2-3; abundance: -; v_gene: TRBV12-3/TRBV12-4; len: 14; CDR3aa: CASGLAGPTDTQYF; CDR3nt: TGTGCCAGCGGGTTGGCGGGACCCACAGATACGCAGTATTTT
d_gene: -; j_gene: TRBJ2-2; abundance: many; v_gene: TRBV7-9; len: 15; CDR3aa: CASSSWTVNTGELFF; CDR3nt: TGTGCCAGCAGCTCGTGGACCGTGAACACCGGGGAGCTGTTTTTT
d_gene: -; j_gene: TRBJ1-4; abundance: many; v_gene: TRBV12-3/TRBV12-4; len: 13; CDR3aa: CASSPQPQGKLFF; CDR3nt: TGTGCCAGCAGTCCCCAACCACAGGGAAAACTGTTTTTT
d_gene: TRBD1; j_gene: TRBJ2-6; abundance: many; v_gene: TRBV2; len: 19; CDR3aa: CASKRIWTGVSSGANVLTF; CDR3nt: TGTGCCAGCAAGAGGATCTGGACAGGGGTTAGCTCTGGGGCCAACGTCCTGACTTTC
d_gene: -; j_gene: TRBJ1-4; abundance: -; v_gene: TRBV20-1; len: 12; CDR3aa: CSARGSYEKLFF; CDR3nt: TGCAGTGCTAGGGGATCGTATGAAAAACTGTTTTTT